This T cell receptor (beta chain) emerged from a study of T cells in Graves' hyperthyroidism and ophthalmopathy. The investigators amplified TCR beta CDR3 regions from RNA transcripts. First-round RT-PCR targeting the TCR CDR3 was performed with the HTBI primer set. TCRdb analysed the multiplex PCR reads with MiXCR anew, one entry per CDR3 protein. The sample shows about 600,000 distinct CDR3 sequences, 16% of them seen only once. Overall study results and limits: Most thyroid-expanded clonotypes above 0.001 were also found in blood.

With regard to this clonotype: Its antigen is unknown.

This sequence was found in a woman aged 40 to 50 with Graves' ophthalmopathy. Sequencing used blood.

The CDR3 DNA reads TGCAGCGTTGCGAACAGGGTCGAGCAGCCCCAGCATTTT. It specifies CSVANRVEQPQHF. The chain employs TRBV29-1 and TRBJ1-5, with D tentatively TRBD1 (6 bases). V shed 4 bases and J shed 7 bases, with 14 bases lying between them. The germline CDR1 and CDR2 sequences are SQVTM and ANQGSEA. The CDR3 runs to 13 residues.